One sample yielded the 23 T cell receptor beta chains listed below, sequenced in a study of T cells in Graves' hyperthyroidism and ophthalmopathy. It was RNA transcripts that yielded the amplified TCR beta CDR3 regions. A set of HTBI primers served as the primers for a first-round RT-PCR of the TCR CDR3. TCRdb redid the calling of the multiplex PCR reads with MiXCR, one entry per CDR3 protein. The repertoire consists of a few hundred thousand distinct CDR3 sequences, with roughly an eighth occurring once and the leading ten covering roughly 35%. Sequencing used blood. These receptors all stem from a woman between 40 and 55 years old with Graves' ophthalmopathy.

There are many counts of this clonotype. The CDR3 reads CASSLQQGVGYGYTF. The DNA for the CDR3 is TGTGCCAGCAGCTTACAACAGGGGGTTGGCTATGGCTACACCTTC. V usage is TRBV11-2 and J usage is TRBJ1-2; 8 nucleotides match TRBD1. CDR1 SGHAT and CDR2 FQNNGV come from the germline V gene. The CDR3 has 15 amino acids. With 2 bases clipped from V and 4 bases from J, the junction kept 6 bases outside the gene matches.

Many counts were recorded for this clonotype. The chain uses TRBV29-1 and TRBJ2-7, with TRBD1 matching over 8 bases. The CDR3 totals 13 residues. Germline trimming cut 6 bases from V and 2 bases from J; bases unmatched to any gene: 6. The germline V gene encodes CDR1 SQVTM and CDR2 ANQGSEA. CDR3 loop: CSVRRGQAYEQYF. Written as DNA, the CDR3 is TGCAGCGTCAGGAGGGGACAGGCCTACGAGCAGTACTTC.

This clonotype was detected ten times or more. The chain couples TRBV19 to TRBJ2-4; no firm D call. Germline values: CDR1 LNHDA, CDR2 SQIVND (reference sequence). The CDR3 is 13 residues long. The V gene lost 6 bases and the J gene lost 7 bases, with 13 bases spanning the gap. CDR3 DNA: TGTGCCAGTAGGCTTGGACCGAAGAACATTCAGTACTTC. It codes for CASRLGPKNIQYF.

The gene calls are TRBV6-1 and TRBJ2-2, with 10 bases fitting TRBD2. Germline lookup yields CDR1 MNHNS and CDR2 SASEGT. Germline trimming cut 1 base from V and 4 bases from J; bases unmatched to any gene: 6. CDR3 length equals 17 residues. The CDR3: CASSEDLAGEITGELFF. As DNA, the CDR3 is TGTGCCAGCAGTGAAGATCTAGCGGGAGAAATCACCGGGGAGCTGTTTTTT.

This clonotype occurred a few times. The rearrangement uses TRBV27 and TRBJ2-2; D not resolved. The V end lost 4 bases, the J end lost 3 bases, and 9 bases lay between the germline ends. This CDR3 is 14 amino acids long. From germline, CDR1 is MNHEY and CDR2 SMNVEV (reference sequence). The CDR3 is CASSYGEYTGELFF. The CDR3 nucleotides read TGTGCCAGCAGTTACGGAGAGTACACCGGGGAGCTGTTTTTT.

This clonotype was counted only a few times. This sequence joins TRBV5-4 and TRBJ1-1; 7 bases align to TRBD1. The J segment lost 2 bases and the V segment lost 10 bases, leaving 17 bases of the junction unmatched. From germline, CDR1 is SGHNT and CDR2 YYREEE (reference sequence). The CDR3 is made up of 16 amino acids. The CDR3 is CAVTPSPQGVNTEAFF. In DNA, the CDR3 is TGTGCCGTAACCCCGAGCCCCCAGGGGGTCAACACTGAAGCTTTCTTT.

The V call is TRBV12-3 or TRBV12-4, the J call TRBJ1-5, with 10 bases matching TRBD1. The length of the CDR3 is 17 residues. J gave up 1 base and V 2 bases, and 5 bases lay outside the gene matches. CDR3 coding DNA: TGTGCCAGCAGTTTAAGACAGGGGGCAGGGAGCAATCAGCCCCAGCATTTT. This sequence encodes CASSLRQGAGSNQPQHF.

In this sample, this clonotype turned up many times. The V and J genes are TRBV5-1 and TRBJ1-1; D perhaps matches TRBD1 (6 bases). Trimming pared 3 bases from V and 7 bases from J, leaving 13 bases between. CDR3 size: 13 residues. Germline CDR1 and CDR2: SGHRS and YFSETQ. CDR3: CASSSMDRDEAFF. The CDR3, as DNA: TGCGCCAGCAGCTCGATGGACAGAGATGAAGCTTTCTTT.

This clonotype has a count of ten or more. The V call is TRBV12-3 or TRBV12-4, the J call TRBJ2-1, with TRBD2 matching 14 bases. V trimming: 6 bases; J trimming: 8 bases; junction bases outside the gene matches: 6. The CDR3 has 15 amino acids. The CDR3 DNA reads as TGTGCCAGCAGCCGACTAGCGGGAGGGCCGGATGAGCAGTTCTTC. It yields the protein CASSRLAGGPDEQFF.

In nucleotides, the CDR3 is TGTGCCAGTAGTATTTCGACAACTAATGAAAAACTGTTTTTT. It codes for CASSISTTNEKLFF. V gene TRBV19 combines with J gene TRBJ1-4; D unresolved. V was clipped by 3 bases and J by 0 bases, with 5 bases between them. CDR3 length: 14 amino acids. Germline V gives CDR1 LNHDA, CDR2 SQIVND (reference sequence).

This clonotype has ten or more counts. The CDR3 here is CASSYLAASTDTQYF. For the CDR3, the DNA is TGTGCCAGCAGTTATCTAGCGGCTAGCACAGATACGCAGTATTTT. The chain recombines TRBV6-1 with TRBJ2-3; 7 bases line up with TRBD2. The germline CDR1 and CDR2 sequences are MNHNS and SASEGT. With 5 bases clipped from V and 0 bases from J, the junction kept 5 bases outside the gene matches. The CDR3 consists of 15 residues.

This clonotype was observed a handful of times. This chain uses TRBV15 with TRBJ1-5; TRBD1 matches at 7 bases. Germline loops: CDR1 LNHNV, CDR2 YYDKDF (reference sequence). Losses at the gene ends were 3 bases for V and 7 bases for J; bases not matched to a gene: 9. This CDR3 spans 15 amino acids. The CDR3 nucleotides are TGTGCCACCAGCAGGGGAGACAGGGCTCAACAGCCCCAGCATTTT. Its translation is CATSRGDRAQQPQHF. The whole variable domain, remainder taken from reference TRBV15 and TRBJ1-5, is DAMVIQNPRYQVTQFGKPVTLSCSQTLNHNVMYWYQQKSSQAPKLLFHYYDKDFNNEADTPDNFQSRRPNTSFCFLDIRSPGLGDTAMYLCATSRGDRAQQPQHFGDGTRLSIL.

This sequence joins TRBV19 and TRBJ2-3; TRBD2 aligns across 11 bases. Germline V gene lookup returns CDR1 LNHDA and CDR2 SQIVND (reference sequence). This CDR3 contains 15 residues. V lost 7 bases and J lost 2; bases outside the gene matches: 5. The CDR3 nucleotides read TGTGCCAGTACCCTTAGCGGGAGGGACACAGATACGCAGTATTTT. Translation: CASTLSGRDTDTQYF.

The rearrangement links TRBV19 to TRBJ2-2, with 11 positions matching TRBD2. The CDR3 length is 16 residues. Germline V gene lookup returns CDR1 LNHDA and CDR2 SQIVND (reference sequence). With 7 bases clipped from V and 6 bases from J, the junction kept 10 bases outside the gene matches. The CDR3 loop reads CASNSLAGGPAGELFF. The CDR3 DNA follows: TGTGCCAGTAATTCCTTAGCGGGAGGGCCCGCCGGGGAGCTGTTTTTT.

The chain has TRBV5-1 and TRBJ1-2; D is unresolved. CDR3 length: 14 amino acids. Germline V CDR1 and CDR2: SGHRS, YFSETQ. V was trimmed by 1 base and J by 3 bases, leaving 10 bases between them. The CDR3 region is CASSLSASYYGYTF. The CDR3 DNA reads as TGCGCCAGCAGCTTGAGTGCATCCTACTATGGCTACACCTTC.

The chain employs TRBV30 and TRBJ2-1; no firm D call. There are 13 residues in the CDR3. V lost 6 bases, J lost 8 bases, and 17 bases lay in between. CDR1 GTSNPN and CDR2 SVGIG come from the germline V gene (reference sequence). The chain's CDR3 is CACNRVRGYEQFF. CDR3 bases: TGTGCCTGTAACAGAGTTCGTGGGTATGAGCAGTTCTTC.

This clonotype was observed a few times. The chain couples TRBV5-6 to TRBJ2-7; TRBD2 matches at 9 bases. The length of the CDR3 is 14 residues. Germline CDR1 reads SGHDT; CDR2 reads YYEEEE. The V and J ends lost 3 bases and 6 bases, in that order; junction bases with no gene match: 7. Here the CDR3 reads CASSSGLAVSEQYF. In DNA, the CDR3 is TGTGCCAGCAGCTCGGGACTAGCCGTAAGCGAGCAGTACTTC.

The sample holds many counts of this clonotype. The gene calls are TRBV11-2 and TRBJ2-1; D remains unclear. Germline V CDR1 and CDR2: SGHAT, FQNNGV. The V and J ends lost 3 bases and 9 bases respectively, with 9 bases between them. The CDR3 contains 12 residues. CDR3 residues: CASSFQLGEQFF. For the CDR3, the DNA is TGTGCCAGCAGCTTCCAGCTCGGTGAGCAGTTCTTC. Full variable domain (rest looked up from reference TRBV11-2 and TRBJ2-1): EAGVAQSPRYKIIEKRQSVAFWCNPISGHATLYWYQQILGQGPKLLIQFQNNGVVDDSQLPKDRFSAERLKGVDSTLKIQPAKLEDSAVYLCASSFQLGEQFFGPGTRLTVL.

This clonotype was observed a single time. The chain recombines TRBV27 with TRBJ1-5; 8 nucleotides align to TRBD1. The CDR3 is made up of 13 amino acids. The junction had 3 bases not matched to a gene; V was cut back by 4 bases and J by 7 bases. Per germline, CDR1 MNHEY and CDR2 SMNVEV (reference sequence). Here the CDR3 DNA reads TGTGCCAGCAGTTGGGACAGGAGACAGCCCCAGCATTTT. Protein sequence: CASSWDRRQPQHF.

This clonotype was observed many times. The chain employs TRBV28 and TRBJ2-4, with 8 bases identical to TRBD1. The CDR3 runs to 16 residues. J lost 0 bases, V lost 5 bases, and 6 bases had no gene match. CDR1 is MDHEN, CDR2 SYDVKM, per germline. The CDR3: CASSPQGAAAKNIQYF. In DNA, the CDR3 is TGTGCCAGCAGTCCGCAGGGGGCGGCAGCCAAAAACATTCAGTACTTC. Looking up the rest from reference TRBV28 and TRBJ2-4 gives the full variable domain: DVKVTQSSRYLVKRTGEKVFLECVQDMDHENMFWYRQDPGLGLRLIYFSYDVKMKEKGDIPEGYSVSREKKERFSLILESASTNQTSMYLCASSPQGAAAKNIQYFGAGTRLSVL.

This clonotype was counted only a few times. The chain employs TRBV24-1 and TRBJ1-2; TRBD1 is a possible D gene (6 bases). CDR3 size: 13 residues. V was shortened by 4 bases and J by 4 bases, with 9 bases between the two germline ends. Germline V gene lookup returns CDR1 KGHDR and CDR2 SFDVKD. The CDR3 DNA is TGTGCCACCAGTGAGACAGGACGCTATGGCTACACCTTC. Translated, it gives CATSETGRYGYTF.

This clonotype has at least ten counts. V and J are TRBV29-1 and TRBJ1-1, with 8 bases aligning to TRBD1. Losses at the gene ends were 7 bases for V and 0 bases for J; bases not matched to a gene: 4. The germline V gene has CDR1 SQVTM and CDR2 ANQGSEA. The CDR3 sequence is 13 residues long. CDR3 sequence reads: CSGETGVNTEAFF. The DNA for the CDR3 is TGCAGCGGGGAGACAGGGGTGAACACTGAAGCTTTCTTT.

The chain is built from TRBV18 and TRBJ2-1, with 8 bases fitting TRBD2. The CDR3 spans 16 residues. V gave up 3 bases and J gave up 5 bases; unmatched junction bases: 9. In germline, CDR1 is KGHSH, CDR2 LQKENI. As DNA, the CDR3 is TGTGCCAGCTCACCCCCCTCGGCGGGAGGTCACAATGAGCAGTTCTTC. This gives the protein CASSPPSAGGHNEQFF. Based on the CDR3 plus reference TRBV18 and TRBJ2-1, the full variable domain is NAGVMQNPRHLVRRRGQEARLRCSPMKGHSHVYWYRQLPEEGLKFMVYLQKENIIDESGMPKERFSAEFPKEGPSILRIQQVVRGDSAAYFCASSPPSAGGHNEQFFGPGTRLTVL.